This T cell receptor (beta chain) derives from a study of beta chain features in type 1 diabetes. The wider study: Examination covered roughly 100,000,000 sorted cells spanning all samples.

This clone has just a few counts. The antigen is not known. Sorting produced populations that all topped 95% purity. Germline lookup yields CDR1 MDHEN and CDR2 SYDVKM. V shed 4 bases, J shed 1 base, and the junction held 9 bases outside the gene matches. The CDR3 sequence is 18 residues long. Sequencing targeted expressed TCRB transcripts, as all isolated RNA had been reverse transcribed. Repertoires were generated with immunoSEQ multiplex PCR, while TCRdb's copy carries only in-frame clones and drops some. The sample lists hundreds of thousands of clones; roughly 13% were seen once. General study results and limits: The study found moderately but significantly shorter TCRB CDR3s in all four CD4+ subsets of Type 1 diabetes patients.

Sequenced material: naive CD4+ T cells from blood. This sequence originates from a man aged 18-30 years with type 1 diabetes. V gene TRBV28 combines with J gene TRBJ2-6, with TRBD1 matching 8 bases. CDR3 nucleotides: TGTGCCAGCAGTTCACCCGGGACAGGTCCTTCTGGGGCCAACGTCCTGACTTTC. Protein product: CASSSPGTGPSGANVLTF. Drawing the rest from reference TRBV28 and TRBJ2-6, the complete variable domain is DVKVTQSSRYLVKRTGEKVFLECVQDMDHENMFWYRQDPGLGLRLIYFSYDVKMKEKGDIPEGYSVSREKKERFSLILESASTNQTSMYLCASSSPGTGPSGANVLTFGAGSRLTVL.